A selection of T cell receptor beta chains follows, all from one sample in a study of a mutant IDH1 vaccine in newly diagnosed glioma. Measured with immunoSEQ multiplex PCR; TCRdb has only the in-frame clones, and not every one. The sample has 50,000 or so clones, 78% seen once. Antigens for these TCRs are unknown. Sequenced here: PBMCs, sampled from a glioma patient whose treatment included an IDH1 peptide vaccine. These TCRs come from a woman in her forties with glioma. Each CDR3 is given with its conserved first and last residue. Each record gives: clone size, J gene, V gene, D gene, CDR3 protein, CDR3 DNA. A D gene is named only where the DNA matches it firmly. Not all rows give a size; the values are once, few, many and, for expanded clones, a class.

.,TRBJ1-2,TRBV6-5,.,CASSLDLHHGYTF,TGTGCCAGCAGTTTGGACCTGCACCATGGCTACACCTTC
.,TRBJ2-6,TRBV7-8,TRBD2,CASSLRLAGGRSGANVLTF,TGTGCCAGCAGCCTGCGACTAGCGGGGGGCCGATCTGGGGCCAACGTCCTGACTTTC
.,TRBJ2-1,TRBV19,.,CASSIVEGILYNEQFF,TGTGCCAGTAGTATAGTTGAGGGGATTCTATACAATGAGCAGTTCTTC
.,TRBJ1-4,TRBV29-1,.,CSVKGGREKLFF,TGCAGCGTTAAGGGTGGGCGAGAAAAACTGTTTTTT
.,TRBJ2-4,TRBV5-6,.,CASSLGPGRGYF,TGTGCCAGCAGCTTGGGCCCCGGACGGGGGTACTTC
.,TRBJ2-2,TRBV18,.,CASSAIPGTGELFF,TGTGCCAGCTCAGCAATACCGGGGACCGGGGAGCTGTTTTTT
.,TRBJ1-2,TRBV4-1,.,CASSQIGGGGDYGYTF,TGCGCCAGCAGCCAGATAGGGGGGGGCGGAGACTATGGCTACACCTTC
.,TRBJ1-1,TRBV4-2,.,CASIPARGTEALF,TGTGCCAGCATCCCTGCTCGGGGCACTGAAGCTCTCTTT
.,TRBJ1-5,TRBV5-1,TRBD1,CASSLTGGNQPQHF,TGCGCCAGCAGCTTGACAGGGGGCAATCAGCCCCAGCATTTT
.,TRBJ2-6,TRBV7-9,TRBD1,CASSPRTGVGNVLTF,TGTGCCAGCAGCCCCCGGACAGGGGTGGGCAACGTCCTGACTTTC
.,TRBJ2-3,TRBV30,TRBD2,CAWSVLRLAGAGGTQYF,TGTGCCTGGAGTGTACTCCGACTAGCGGGGGCCGGTGGTACGCAGTATTTT
once,TRBJ2-2,TRBV5-5,.,CASSSPGHSTGELFF,TGTGCCAGCAGCTCGCCGGGACACTCTACCGGGGAGCTGTTTTTT
.,TRBJ2-7,TRBV19,.,CASSIEGSPFYEQYF,TGTGCCAGTAGTATAGAAGGCAGTCCCTTCTACGAGCAGTACTTC
once,TRBJ2-7,TRBV7-8,.,CASSLVGGSYEQYF,TGTGCCAGCAGCTTAGTCGGGGGCTCCTACGAGCAGTACTTC
.,TRBJ1-1,TRBV6-5,.,CASSYSPGVDTEAFF,TGTGCCAGCAGTTACAGTCCAGGGGTGGACACTGAAGCTTTCTTT
.,TRBJ1-2,TRBV6-1,.,CASSEQEFRFRGYTF,TGTGCCAGCAGTGAACAGGAATTTCGATTTCGGGGCTACACCTTC
once,TRBJ2-2,TRBV27,.,CASSFGGTGELFF,TGTGCCAGCAGTTTCGGGGGCACCGGGGAGCTGTTTTTT
.,TRBJ2-7,TRBV7-9,.,CASSLGAGHEQYF,TGTGCCAGCAGCTTAGGGGCGGGCCACGAGCAGTACTTC
.,TRBJ1-4,TRBV15,.,CATSRHPRPGDEKLFF,TGTGCCACCAGCAGGCACCCCCGGCCAGGGGATGAAAAACTGTTTTTT
.,TRBJ2-3,TRBV9,TRBD1,CASSGQGARTDTQYF,TGTGCCAGCAGCGGGCAGGGGGCGCGCACAGATACGCAGTATTTT
.,TRBJ2-3,TRBV7-2,.,CASSRAPGDTQYF,TGTGCCAGCAGCCGGGCCCCGGGAGATACGCAGTATTTT
few,TRBJ2-2,TRBV2,TRBD2,CASSAGGPGDTGELFF,TGTGCCAGCAGTGCGGGGGGGCCGGGGGACACCGGGGAGCTGTTTTTT
few,TRBJ2-5,TRBV5-3,TRBD2,CARSLAGGPWKTQYF,TGTGCCAGAAGCTTGGCGGGGGGGCCATGGAAGACCCAGTACTTC
.,TRBJ2-7,TRBV6-6,.,CASSYARVYYEQYF,TGTGCCAGCAGTTACGCCAGGGTTTACTACGAGCAGTACTTC
few,TRBJ1-1,TRBV2,.,CASRSREGSTEAFF,TGTGCTAGCAGGAGTCGGGAGGGGAGCACTGAAGCTTTCTTT
.,TRBJ2-1,TRBV4-3,.,CASSHLNGGKHDEQFF,TGCGCCAGCAGCCACCTCAACGGGGGAAAACACGATGAGCAGTTCTTC
.,TRBJ1-5,TRBV6-5,.,CASSPDTFGNQPQHF,TGTGCCAGCAGTCCCGATACTTTTGGCAATCAGCCCCAGCATTTT
.,TRBJ2-3,TRBV5-1,.,CASSPVAGPDTQYF,TGCGCCAGCAGCCCGGTTGCGGGGCCAGATACGCAGTATTTT
.,TRBJ1-6,TRBV30,TRBD1,CAWTPRAGTANSPLHF,TGTGCCTGGACTCCGCGAGCCGGGACAGCCAATTCACCCCTCCACTTT
.,TRBJ1-4,TRBV18,.,CASSPIGNEKLFF,TGTGCCAGCTCACCAATCGGAAATGAAAAACTGTTTTTT
.,TRBJ2-3,TRBV4-2,.,CASSQLLSGGADTQYF,TGTGCCAGCAGCCAGCTCCTCTCCGGTGGCGCAGATACGCAGTATTTT
.,TRBJ2-6,TRBV19,.,CASSIEGPFSGANVLTF,TGTGCCAGTAGTATAGAGGGGCCCTTCTCTGGGGCCAACGTCCTGACTTTC
once,TRBJ1-3,TRBV10-3,TRBD1,CAISAKGQGSGNTIYF,TGTGCCATCAGTGCGAAGGGACAGGGGTCTGGAAACACCATATATTTT
.,TRBJ2-7,TRBV13,.,CASSPGRSYEQYF,TGTGCCAGCAGCCCTGGACGGTCCTACGAGCAGTACTTC
once,TRBJ2-7,TRBV5-6,TRBD2,CASSLVGTTALYEQYF,TGTGCCAGCAGCTTGGTCGGGACTACCGCGCTCTACGAGCAGTACTTC
.,TRBJ1-4,TRBV5-4,.,CASSLARGPNEKLFF,TGTGCCAGCAGCTTGGCGCGGGGGCCTAATGAAAAACTGTTTTTT
.,TRBJ2-7,TRBV11-2,TRBD2,CASSLVRLAGVYEQYF,TGTGCCAGCAGCTTAGTTCGACTAGCGGGGGTGTACGAGCAGTACTTC
.,TRBJ2-3,TRBV4-3,.,CASSQVPGSTDTQYF,TGCGCCAGCAGCCAAGTACCGGGTAGCACAGATACGCAGTATTTT
.,TRBJ1-2,TRBV6-1,.,CASSEALYREGYTF,TGTGCCAGCAGTGAAGCGCTTTACAGGGAAGGCTACACCTTC
.,TRBJ1-2,TRBV7-2,.,CASNGRNGYTF,TGTGCCAGCAACGGTCGGAATGGCTACACCTTC
.,TRBJ1-5,TRBV30,.,CAWSVQAGARGNQPQHF,TGTGCCTGGAGTGTACAAGCAGGGGCGCGGGGCAATCAGCCCCAGCATTTT
.,TRBJ2-3,TRBV7-2,TRBD2,CASSSLAGGVADTQYF,TGTGCCAGCAGCAGTTTAGCGGGGGGCGTCGCAGATACGCAGTATTTT
once,TRBJ2-5,TRBV6-5,TRBD1,CASRTGKLETQYF,TGTGCCAGCAGGACAGGGAAGTTGGAGACCCAGTACTTC
.,TRBJ2-7,TRBV6-1,.,CASSEARDNSYEQYF,TGTGCCAGCAGTGAAGCTCGGGACAACTCCTACGAGCAGTACTTC
.,TRBJ1-1,TRBV7-9,TRBD1,CASRYQGQNHAEAFF,TGTGCCAGTAGATACCAGGGACAGAATCACGCTGAAGCTTTCTTT
.,TRBJ2-7,TRBV12-5,.,CASGLVLGLVLEQYF,TGTGCTAGTGGTTTGGTTCTCGGGCTAGTTCTCGAGCAGTACTTC